This T cell receptor (beta chain) came from a study of follicular helper T cells after annual influenza vaccination. Study in general: Across the 2013-2014, 2014-2015 and 2015-2016 vaccination seasons, some subjects were resampled.

Overall study results and limits: Most later recoveries of Day 7 ICOS+CD38+ clones were ICOS-CD38- cTfh.

Time point specified: 2015-2016 season, pre-vaccination. Sequencing of TCRB used Survey level resolution. The protocol was immunoSEQ multiplex PCR, while the TCRdb copy is restricted to in-frame clones and leaves out a portion. The table shows around 4,800 clones, with 70% to 85% occurring only once. As concerns this clone: The antigen is undetermined.

The CDR3 has 16 amino acids. Germline values: CDR1 SGHTA, CDR2 FQGTGA. V was trimmed by 5 bases and J by 5 bases, leaving 18 bases between them. This receptor was identified in an adult who received the influenza vaccine. This sequence joins TRBV7-3 and TRBJ2-2, with a possible D match to TRBD1 (6 bases). This specimen consisted of CXCR5+ CD38- circulating T follicular helper cells from blood, obtained on the day of influenza vaccination. Subset described: circulating Tfh, non-naive CD4+CXCR5+PD-1+ (ICOS+CD38+ or ICOS-CD38-). As DNA, the CDR3 is TGTGCCAGCAGCCCCCAGGGGAATGGGTTGACCGGGGAGCTGTTTTTT. It encodes CASSPQGNGLTGELFF.